This is a list of T cell receptor beta chains from one sample in a study of blood T cell repertoires in COVID-19. The table came from immunoSEQ multiplex PCR; TCRdb's copy has only in-frame clones and leaves some out. The sample shows hundreds of thousands of clones, around 88% of them seen only once. The source material was peripheral blood. These receptors originate from a woman aged 25 to 39 who had recovered from COVID-19. Each CDR3 is given with its conserved first and last residue. The D gene is left open where the match is weak. Some rows have no size entry. The others give once, few or many, or a class for an expanded clone.

>TRBJ2-3|TRBV3-1/TRBV3-2|-|16|TRBD2
TGTGCCAGCAGCCGAAGCCGGGGGGGATTCACAGATACGCAGTATTTT
CASSRSRGGFTDTQYF
>TRBJ1-4|TRBV7-9|-|15|TRBD1
TGTGCCAGCAGCTTAGCGGTGACAGGGCTAGAAAAACTGTTTTTT
CASSLAVTGLEKLFF
>TRBJ1-3|TRBV6-5|once|13|-
TGTGCCAGTTCACCGGGGGGTGGAAACACCATATATTTT
CASSPGGGNTIYF
>TRBJ1-5|TRBV2|-|13|-
TGTGCCAGCAGTGAACAGGGTAGTCAGCCCCAGCATTTT
CASSEQGSQPQHF
>TRBJ1-5|TRBV30|few|13|-
TGTGCCTGGAGTCTGGACAGTAATCAGCCCCAGCATTTT
CAWSLDSNQPQHF
>TRBJ2-3|TRBV20-1|-|23|TRBD2
TGCAGTGCTAGTGGGAACCTAGCGGGGGGGCTTGCCTCCGACCCGATTATTGGAGATACGCAGTATTTT
CSASGNLAGGLASDPIIGDTQYF
>TRBJ2-2|TRBV6-2/TRBV6-3|-|16|-
TGTGCCAGCAGTTACACAGGGCGGGGGAGGACCGGGGAGCTGTTTTTT
CASSYTGRGRTGELFF
>TRBJ2-5|TRBV6-5|-|13|-
TGTGCCAGCAGCCGGACTACTTCGGAGACCCAGTACTTC
CASSRTTSETQYF
>TRBJ2-7|TRBV5-4|-|17|-
TGTGCCAGCAGCTTGGGAGGGGGGGCTGCTAGCTCCTACGAGCAGTACTTC
CASSLGGGAASSYEQYF
>TRBJ1-1|TRBV29-1|-|15|TRBD1
TGCAGCGTTGAAACGGGGGGGACAGCTAACACTGAAGCTTTCTTT
CSVETGGTANTEAFF
>TRBJ2-3|TRBV2|once|14|TRBD2
TGTGCCAGCACCCCGGGGGGGGTAACAGATACGCAGTATTTT
CASTPGGVTDTQYF
>TRBJ1-2|TRBV11-2|-|13|-
TGTGCCAGCAGCTCACGGGGTGACTATGGCTACACCTTC
CASSSRGDYGYTF
>TRBJ2-5|TRBV7-3|-|16|TRBD1
TGTGCCAGCAGCTTAACAGGGGGACAGGGCGGAGAGACCCAGTACTTC
CASSLTGGQGGETQYF
>TRBJ1-2|TRBV5-5|-|14|-
TGTGCCAGCAGCTTGGGTGGACAGAACTATGGCTACACCTTC
CASSLGGQNYGYTF
>TRBJ1-5|TRBV6-6|-|16|TRBD1
TGTGCCGTACTCGCCGGGACAGGGGGCGTTTTACAGCCCCAGCATTTT
CAVLAGTGGVLQPQHF
>TRBJ2-2|TRBV3-1/TRBV3-2|-|13|-
TGTGCCAGCAGCCAAGATCGGACCGGGGAGCTGTTTTTT
CASSQDRTGELFF
>TRBJ2-5|TRBV5-5|-|15|TRBD2
TGTGCCAGCACCTTGATGACTAGCGGGGAAGAGACCCAGTACTTC
CASTLMTSGEETQYF
>TRBJ2-5|TRBV7-2|-|14|TRBD1
TGTGCCAGCAGCTCCAGACAGGGGCAAGAGACCCAGTACTTC
CASSSRQGQETQYF
>TRBJ1-1|TRBV5-4|once|16|TRBD1
TGTGCCAGCAGCAAAGTCCCGGGACAGGGAAACACTGAAGCTTTCTTT
CASSKVPGQGNTEAFF
>TRBJ1-1|TRBV5-4|once|16|-
TGTGCCAGCAGTTCCGGGACAACCACCTCGGGCACTGAAGCTTTCTTT
CASSSGTTTSGTEAFF
>TRBJ2-7|TRBV10-3|-|16|TRBD1
TGTGCCATCAGTGTGGGCCGGACAGGGATAACCTACGAGCAGTACTTC
CAISVGRTGITYEQYF
>TRBJ2-2|TRBV24-1|-|15|TRBD1
TGTGCCACCAGTGATTCGACAGGGGCGTCCGGGGAGCTGTTTTTT
CATSDSTGASGELFF
>TRBJ2-7|TRBV5-1|-|16|TRBD1
TGCGCCAGCAGCCCCGGCCCCGGGACAGGGTCCTCCGAGCAGTACTTC
CASSPGPGTGSSEQYF
>TRBJ1-4|TRBV18|-|15|TRBD1
TGTGCCAGCTCATACGGACAGGGGGGAAATGAAAAACTGTTTTTT
CASSYGQGGNEKLFF
>TRBJ1-6|TRBV6-1|-|15|-
TGTGCCAGCAGTGAAATTATACAGAAGAATTCACCCCTCCACTTT
CASSEIIQKNSPLHF
>TRBJ2-1|TRBV27|-|14|-
TGTGCCAGCAGTTTATTAGGGGCGGACAATGAGCAGTTCTTC
CASSLLGADNEQFF
>TRBJ1-2|TRBV7-9|-|14|TRBD1
TGTGCCAGCAGCCCCCGGGACAGGATCTATGGCTACACCTTC
CASSPRDRIYGYTF
>TRBJ2-7|TRBV11-2|-|14|TRBD2
TGTGCCAGCACAACTAGCGGGGCCAACTACGAGCAGTACTTC
CASTTSGANYEQYF
>TRBJ2-1|TRBV24-1|-|14|-
TGTGCCACCAGAGCAACGACAGGTTACAATGAGCAGTTCTTC
CATRATTGYNEQFF
>TRBJ2-7|TRBV7-2|-|13|TRBD2
TGTGCCAGCAGCCGGGGGGGTACCTACGAGCAGTACTTC
CASSRGGTYEQYF
>TRBJ1-5|TRBV19|-|13|-
TGTGCCAGTAGAAACAGGGCAGGGCAGCCCCAGCATTTT
CASRNRAGQPQHF
>TRBJ2-5|TRBV6-1|-|13|-
TGTGCCAGCAGTGAATGGCAGGTAGAGACCCAGTACTTC
CASSEWQVETQYF
>TRBJ2-3|TRBV5-3|-|13|-
TGTGCCAGTACAACGGGGTGGACGGATACGCAGTATTTT
CASTTGWTDTQYF